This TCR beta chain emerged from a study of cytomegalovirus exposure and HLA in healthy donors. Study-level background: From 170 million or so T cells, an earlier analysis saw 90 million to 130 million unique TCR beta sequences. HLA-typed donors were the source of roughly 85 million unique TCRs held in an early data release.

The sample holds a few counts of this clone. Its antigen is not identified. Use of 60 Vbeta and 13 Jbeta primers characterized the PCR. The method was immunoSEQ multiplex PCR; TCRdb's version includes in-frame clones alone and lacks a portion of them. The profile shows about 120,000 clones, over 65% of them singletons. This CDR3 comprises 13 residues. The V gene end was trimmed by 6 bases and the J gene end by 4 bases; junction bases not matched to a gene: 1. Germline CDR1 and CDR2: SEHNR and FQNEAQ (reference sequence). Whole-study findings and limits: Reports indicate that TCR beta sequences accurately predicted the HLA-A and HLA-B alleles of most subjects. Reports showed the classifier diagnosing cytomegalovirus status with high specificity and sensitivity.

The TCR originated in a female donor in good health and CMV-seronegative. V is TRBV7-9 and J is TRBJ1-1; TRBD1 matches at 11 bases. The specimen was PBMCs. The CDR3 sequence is CASRGTGGTEAFF. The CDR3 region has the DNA TGTGCCAGCAGGGGGACAGGGGGCACTGAAGCTTTCTTT.